Below, 9 T cell receptor beta chains from the same sample are listed, as sequenced in a study of OX40 agonist ivuxolimab in advanced cancers. Sequenced by immunoSEQ multiplex PCR; TCRdb stores in-frame clones only, minus some. In the table there are 13,000 to 15,000 clones, approximately 80% of which are singletons. The material was CD4+ or CD8+ T cells sorted from blood, obtained in a trial of the OX40 agonist ivuxolimab. These receptor sequences come from an adult with an advanced solid tumor such as melanoma, head and neck, liver or kidney cancer.

The genes are TRBV6-5 and TRBJ1-2, with TRBD1 identical over 8 bases. This CDR3 comprises 14 residues. Germline V lookup: CDR1 MNHEY, CDR2 SVGAGI. Unmatched junction bases numbered 8, after V lost 5 bases and J lost 6 bases. As DNA, the CDR3 is TGTGCCAGCAGTCCAGCCCGGACAGGGAATGGCTACACCTTC. Its translation is CASSPARTGNGYTF.

V is TRBV11-2 and J is TRBJ1-6, with D hard to call. Trimming took off 7 bases at V and 9 bases at J, with 13 bases between the two ends. CDR3 size: 13 residues. Germline V gives CDR1 SGHAT, CDR2 FQNNGV. CDR3 sequence (DNA): TGTGCCAGCACCGAAGGATGGGGTTCACCCCTCCACTTT. Residues: CASTEGWGSPLHF. The complete variable domain, with remaining parts taken from reference TRBV11-2 and TRBJ1-6, reads EAGVAQSPRYKIIEKRQSVAFWCNPISGHATLYWYQQILGQGPKLLIQFQNNGVVDDSQLPKDRFSAERLKGVDSTLKIQPAKLEDSAVYLCASTEGWGSPLHFGNGTRLTVT.

This clone came up once. This chain links TRBV5-5 with TRBJ1-6; unclear D gene. Germline assignment: CDR1 SGHKS and CDR2 YYEKEE (reference sequence). V lost 5 bases and J 7 bases, leaving 16 bases between the germline ends. This CDR3 region has 15 residues. This chain's CDR3 is CASRIPRVGNSPLHF. CDR3 DNA sequence: TGTGCCAGCAGAATCCCCCGAGTGGGGAATTCACCCCTCCACTTT.

The V gene is TRBV19, the J gene TRBJ2-1; TRBD1 is a possible D gene (5 bases). Germline values: CDR1 LNHDA, CDR2 SQIVND (reference sequence). The CDR3 spans 14 residues. Trimming removed 7 bases from V and 5 bases from J, with 15 bases in between. This chain's CDR3 is CASMWGVGHNEQFF. The CDR3 coding sequence is TGTGCCAGTATGTGGGGCGTCGGTCACAATGAGCAGTTCTTC.

CDR3 bases: TGTGCCAGTAGTATCGCAGGGAATTCACCCCTCCACTTT. Protein: CASSIAGNSPLHF. The gene calls are TRBV19 and TRBJ1-6; D possibly corresponds to TRBD1 (5 bases). V gave up 3 bases and J gave up 7 bases, with 7 bases separating them. Germline CDR1 and CDR2: LNHDA and SQIVND (reference sequence). The CDR3 is 13 residues long.

In this sample, this clone turned up once. In nucleotides, the CDR3 is TGTGCCAGCAGCGTAGCAGGGAACACTGAAGCTTTCTTT. Translated, it gives CASSVAGNTEAFF. The rearrangement uses TRBV9 and TRBJ1-1; D ambiguous. Trimming stripped 0 bases from V and 1 base from J, with 4 bases between. This CDR3 contains 13 residues. CDR1 and CDR2 (germline): SGDLS, YYNGEE.

This chain joins TRBV7-9 and TRBJ2-3, with no clear D. This CDR3 is built from 12 residues. The V gene lost 6 bases and the J gene lost 6 bases, with 10 bases spanning the gap. The germline V gene encodes CDR1 SEHNR and CDR2 FQNEAQ (reference sequence). CDR3 in amino acids: CASSYPRDTQYF. The DNA of the CDR3 is TGTGCCAGCAGTTACCCGCGGGATACGCAGTATTTT.

The gene calls are TRBV27 and TRBJ2-2, with no clear D. Between the trimmed V and J ends, which lost 8 bases and 7 bases, there was a span of 11 bases. The CDR3 extends over 12 amino acids. Germline V gene data show CDR1 as MNHEY and CDR2 as SMNVEV (reference sequence). CDR3 nucleotides: TGTGCCAGCTCATTTGGGGTCGGGGAGCTGTTTTTT. Translation: CASSFGVGELFF.

V is TRBV28 and J is TRBJ2-7, with D possibly TRBD1 on 5 matching bases. V was cut by 4 bases and J by 0 bases, with 19 bases left in between. This CDR3 is built from 17 residues. Germline-derived CDR1 and CDR2 are MDHEN and SYDVKM. Written as DNA, the CDR3 is TGTGCCAGCAGTTCGCTAGTAAACATGGACATCTCCTACGAGCAGTACTTC. Protein: CASSSLVNMDISYEQYF.